The 30 T cell receptor beta chains given below trace back to one sample, sequenced in a study of T cells after yellow fever vaccination. TCRdb passed the 5' RACE reads through MiXCR, listing each CDR3 protein once. The sample shows hundreds of thousands of distinct CDR3 sequences, roughly an eighth of them seen only once. This specimen was PBMCs, taken on the day of the yellow fever booster vaccination. The receptors come from a man between 25 and 39 years old who received the YFV17D yellow fever vaccine.

There are a few counts of this clonotype. The chain has TRBV7-9 and TRBJ2-1; D is unresolved. Trimming shortened V by 5 bases and J by 7 bases, and 9 bases separated the two germline ends. The CDR3 spans 12 residues. CDR1 and CDR2 from the germline V gene are SEHNR and FQNEAQ (reference sequence). CDR3 sequence: CASSDLRNEQFF. CDR3 DNA sequence: TGTGCCAGCAGCGACCTCCGAAATGAGCAGTTCTTC. Together with reference TRBV7-9 and TRBJ2-1, the CDR3 gives the full variable domain: DTGVSQNPRHKITKRGQNVTFRCDPISEHNRLYWYRQTLGQGPEFLTYFQNEAQLEKSRLLSDRFSAERPKGSFSTLEIQRTEQGDSAMYLCASSDLRNEQFFGPGTRLTVL.

This clonotype was picked up a small number of times. V gene TRBV11-2 combines with J gene TRBJ1-3; D is unclear. Trimming left V 5 bases short and J 1 base short, with 18 bases between. The length of the CDR3 is 17 residues. CDR1 and CDR2 from the germline V gene are SGHAT and FQNNGV. DNA for the CDR3: TGTGCCAGCAGCCGACGGAGTGAGGGAGGTTCTGGAAACACCATATATTTT. Translation: CASSRRSEGGSGNTIYF.

This clonotype was detected only a few times. This sequence joins TRBV20-1 and TRBJ2-7; D is perhaps TRBD2 (6 bases). There are 13 residues in the CDR3. Trimming removed 1 base from V and 2 bases from J, with 9 bases in between. The germline V gene encodes CDR1 DFQATT and CDR2 SNEGSKA (reference sequence). In nucleotides, the CDR3 is TGCAGTGCTAGAGGGGACTCCGCCTACGAGCAGTACTTC. Amino acid sequence: CSARGDSAYEQYF.

There are many counts of this clonotype. The gene calls are TRBV7-2 and TRBJ2-7; 7 bases are shared with TRBD1. V lost 2 bases, J lost 3 bases, and 1 base stayed unmatched. This CDR3 spans 13 amino acids. In germline, CDR1 is SGHTA, CDR2 FQGNSA. The CDR3, as DNA: TGTGCCAGCAGCTTATGGACAGGCTACGAGCAGTACTTC. This translates into CASSLWTGYEQYF.

The chain recombines TRBV29-1 with TRBJ1-1; TRBD1 agrees at 7 bases. The V gene's germline CDR1 is SQVTM and CDR2 ANQGSEA. The length of the CDR3 is 17 residues. V lost 5 bases, J lost 0 bases, and 15 bases stayed unmatched. The DNA of the CDR3 is TGCAGCGTTTTTCATCGCTTGACAGGGCTCCTGAACACTGAAGCTTTCTTT. It is translated as CSVFHRLTGLLNTEAFF.

This clonotype occurred a few times. J is TRBJ2-2 and V is TRBV20-1; 11 positions match TRBD2. The CDR3 runs 15 residues. Per the germline V gene, CDR1 is DFQATT and CDR2 is SNEGSKA (reference sequence). Trimming at V came to 6 bases and at J to 2 bases, leaving 5 bases not matched to a gene. CDR3 nucleotide sequence: TGCAGTGCCACACTAGCGGGAGTTAACACCGGGGAGCTGTTTTTT. Translation: CSATLAGVNTGELFF.

This clonotype was detected only a few times. V gene TRBV7-2 combines with J gene TRBJ2-1; the D is unclear. V lost 3 bases to trimming and J lost 2 bases, with 14 bases between them. The CDR3 loop spans 16 amino acids. Germline V CDR1 and CDR2: SGHTA, FQGNSA. CDR3 nucleotides: TGTGCCAGCAGCTTCGTAGAAGCCCCCCCCTACAATGAGCAGTTCTTC. It codes for CASSFVEAPPYNEQFF. Based on the CDR3 plus reference TRBV7-2 and TRBJ2-1, the full variable domain is GAGVSQSPSNKVTEKGKDVELRCDPISGHTALYWYRQSLGQGLEFLIYFQGNSAPDKSGLPSDRFSAERTGGSVSTLTIQRTQQEDSAVYLCASSFVEAPPYNEQFFGPGTRLTVL.

Ten or more counts support this clonotype. This chain connects TRBV10-3 to TRBJ2-3; TRBD2 agrees at 8 bases. CDR1 is ENHRY, CDR2 SYGVKD, per germline. The CDR3 runs 15 residues. V gave up 9 bases and J gave up 7 bases; unmatched junction bases: 15. In DNA, the CDR3 is TGTGCCATTGGCCCGGGAGCGGGAGAGGGATATACGCAGTATTTT. This sequence encodes CAIGPGAGEGYTQYF.

This clonotype appeared a few times. The chain couples TRBV20-1 to TRBJ1-5, with 8 bases matching TRBD1. The CDR3 is 15 amino acids. V lost 0 bases and J lost 4; bases outside the gene matches: 5. Per the germline V gene, CDR1 is DFQATT and CDR2 is SNEGSKA (reference sequence). CDR3 sequence (DNA): TGCAGTGCTAGAGACGAGACAGGGGCGAATCAGCCCCAGCATTTT. Its protein product is CSARDETGANQPQHF.

This chain connects TRBV20-1 to TRBJ2-3; 7 positions agree with TRBD2. V dropped 3 bases and J dropped 6; count of bases not matched to a gene: 12. Looked up from germline, CDR1 is DFQATT and CDR2 is SNEGSKA (reference sequence). This CDR3 is built from 15 residues. The CDR3 DNA is TGCAGTGCTAGGGTTCGGGGCGGGAGATGGGATACGCAGTATTTT. Protein sequence: CSARVRGGRWDTQYF.

The chain links TRBV27 to TRBJ1-6; D not certain. Germline-derived CDR1 and CDR2 are MNHEY and SMNVEV (reference sequence). This CDR3 comprises 15 residues. V lost 0 bases and J lost 8, with 11 bases in between. CDR3 in amino acids: CASSLSLMLDSPLHF. In nucleotides, the CDR3 is TGTGCCAGCAGTTTATCGTTAATGCTAGATTCACCCCTCCACTTT.

The DNA of the CDR3 is TGTGCCAGCAGTGGGGGACTAGCGGGATTAACAGATACGCAGTATTTT. This gives the protein CASSGGLAGLTDTQYF. The J gene is TRBJ2-3, the V gene TRBV6-1; TRBD2 matches at 13 bases. CDR1 is MNHNS, CDR2 SASEGT, per germline. The junction had 4 bases not matched to a gene; V was cut back by 4 bases and J by 3 bases. The CDR3 is made up of 16 amino acids.

On this clonotype: A much bigger clone sits one base away, suggesting this may be a read error. This chain joins TRBV29-1 and TRBJ2-7, with 8 bases aligning to TRBD1. This CDR3 is 12 amino acids long. The germline V gene has CDR1 SQVTM and CDR2 ANQGSEA. Written as DNA, the CDR3 is TGCAGCGCGCGACAGGGGTACTACGAGCCGTACTTC. It yields the protein CSARQGYYEPYF.

A few counts support this clonotype. The chain's CDR3 is CASSPGVAASQETQYF. Here the CDR3 DNA reads TGTGCCAGCAGCCCGGGTGTTGCGGCGTCCCAAGAGACCCAGTACTTC. The genes are TRBV27 and TRBJ2-5; D unclear. Germline CDR1 MNHEY, CDR2 SMNVEV (reference sequence). The CDR3 totals 16 residues. The V end was cut by 6 bases, the J end by 1 base, with 18 bases between.

This clonotype has only a few counts. The rearrangement uses TRBV7-3 and TRBJ2-3; weak D call: TRBD1 (5 bases). Per germline, CDR1 SGHTA and CDR2 FQGTGA. This CDR3 has 14 amino acids. Trimming shortened V by 3 bases and J by 2 bases, and 9 bases separated the two germline ends. The CDR3 region has the DNA TGTGCCAGCAGCTTGGGGCGGCACACAGATACGCAGTATTTT. It specifies CASSLGRHTDTQYF.

This clonotype was seen more than once but under ten times. The chain employs TRBV11-2 and TRBJ1-3; D not resolved. Trimming removed 2 bases from V and 4 bases from J, with 12 bases in between. The CDR3 contains 15 residues. Germline CDR1 is SGHAT and CDR2 is FQNNGV. The CDR3 here is CASSLPGMGGNTIYF. The DNA of the CDR3 is TGTGCCAGCAGCTTACCAGGAATGGGCGGAAACACCATATATTTT.

The chain recombines TRBV28 with TRBJ2-5; D uncertain. The length of the CDR3 is 12 residues. Looked up from germline, CDR1 is MDHEN and CDR2 is SYDVKM. V gave up 7 bases and J gave up 4 bases, with 10 bases separating them. DNA of the CDR3: TGTGCCAGCATTGATTTTGGAGAGACCCAGTACTTC. As protein: CASIDFGETQYF.

This clonotype was seen more than once but under ten times. The V and J genes are TRBV28 and TRBJ2-1; 12 bases map to TRBD2. Germline CDR1 and CDR2: MDHEN and SYDVKM. With 7 bases clipped from V and 6 bases from J, the junction kept 7 bases outside the gene matches. The CDR3 totals 15 residues. CDR3 bases: TGTGCCAGCAAAAGCCTAGCGGGAGGGACCAATGAGCAGTTCTTC. Translated: CASKSLAGGTNEQFF.

Many counts were recorded for this clonotype. The DNA of the CDR3 is TGTGCCACCAGTTTGGACAGGGGCTTACACATTCAGTACTTC. Protein: CATSLDRGLHIQYF. The chain is built from TRBV15 and TRBJ2-4; 9 bases map to TRBD1. This CDR3 spans 14 amino acids. Germline CDR1 is LNHNV and CDR2 is YYDKDF (reference sequence). With V trimmed by 6 bases and J by 8 bases, 8 bases remained unmatched.

This clonotype was detected a few times. This chain joins TRBV5-1 and TRBJ2-7, with 10 bases identical to TRBD2. This CDR3 comprises 16 residues. Trimming at V came to 0 bases and at J to 8 bases, leaving 11 bases not matched to a gene. Germline loops: CDR1 SGHRS, CDR2 YFSETQ. The CDR3 DNA reads as TGCGCCAGCAGCTTGGGGGGCGGCCTAGCGGGAGAGAAGCAGTACTTC. This codes for CASSLGGGLAGEKQYF.

This clonotype was observed many times. This sequence joins TRBV2 and TRBJ1-6; 8 bases are shared with TRBD1. Germline V lookup: CDR1 SNHLY, CDR2 FYNNEI. The V gene end was trimmed by 5 bases and the J gene end by 8 bases; junction bases not matched to a gene: 2. This CDR3 has 13 amino acids. Here the CDR3 reads CASSLDRDSPLHF. The CDR3 DNA follows: TGTGCCAGCAGTTTGGACAGGGATTCACCCCTCCACTTT.

V gene TRBV5-5 combines with J gene TRBJ2-3; D is perhaps TRBD2 (5 bases). This CDR3 has 15 amino acids. The germline CDR1 and CDR2 sequences are SGHKS and YYEKEE (reference sequence). V shed 1 base and J shed 6 bases, with 15 bases lying between them. CDR3 bases: TGTGCCAGCAGCTTGTTGGATACCCGCGGGGATACGCAGTATTTT. Its protein product is CASSLLDTRGDTQYF. Variable domain in full (rest from reference TRBV5-5 and TRBJ2-3): DAGVTQSPTHLIKTRGQQVTLRCSPISGHKSVSWYQQVLGQGPQFIFQYYEKEERGRGNFPDRFSARQFPNYSSELNVNALLLGDSALYLCASSLLDTRGDTQYFGPGTRLTVL.

This rearrangement joins TRBV6-1 to TRBJ1-6; D remains unclear. Trimming left V 6 bases short and J 10 bases short, with 13 bases between. The germline CDR1 and CDR2 sequences are MNHNS and SASEGT. CDR3 length: 13 residues. CDR3 sequence: CASRSEVDSPLHF. In nucleotides, the CDR3 is TGTGCCAGCAGGTCAGAGGTGGACTCACCCCTCCACTTT.

This clonotype has more than one count but fewer than ten. The chain recombines TRBV9 with TRBJ2-1; D remains unclear. Germline values: CDR1 SGDLS, CDR2 YYNGEE. The CDR3 contains 12 residues. V shed 1 base and J shed 7 bases, with 6 bases lying between them. CDR3 residues: CASSVMGNEQFF. CDR3 in DNA: TGTGCCAGCAGCGTAATGGGGAATGAGCAGTTCTTC.

This clonotype was observed a few times. This rearrangement joins TRBV19 to TRBJ2-1, with D perhaps TRBD1 or TRBD2 (5 bases each). The V gene's germline CDR1 is LNHDA and CDR2 SQIVND (reference sequence). V was trimmed by 5 bases and J by 5 bases, leaving 13 bases between them. The CDR3 is 14 amino acids. The CDR3 protein is CASSYAGTNNEQFF. In nucleotides, the CDR3 is TGTGCCAGTAGTTACGCAGGGACGAACAATGAGCAGTTCTTC.

At least ten counts were recorded for this clonotype. This sequence joins TRBV7-2 and TRBJ2-1; TRBD2 matches at 9 bases. CDR1 is SGHTA, CDR2 FQGNSA, per germline. J was trimmed by 5 bases and V by 4 bases; bases with no gene match: 3. This CDR3 region has 14 residues. DNA of the CDR3: TGTGCCAGCAGCTGGGGCGGGAGGGACAATGAGCAGTTCTTC. The encoded protein is CASSWGGRDNEQFF.

This clonotype was counted a few times. The V gene is TRBV5-6, the J gene TRBJ1-2; D not certain. The V gene lost 2 bases and the J gene lost 0 bases, with 5 bases spanning the gap. The CDR3 is 13 residues long. CDR1 and CDR2 from the germline V gene are SGHDT and YYEEEE. The CDR3 DNA reads as TGTGCCAGCAGCTTTCCGACTAACTATGGCTACACCTTC. This sequence encodes CASSFPTNYGYTF. The entire variable domain, with the rest obtained from reference TRBV5-6 and TRBJ1-2, is as follows: DAGVTQSPTHLIKTRGQQVTLRCSPKSGHDTVSWYQQALGQGPQFIFQYYEEEERQRGNFPDRFSGHQFPNYSSELNVNALLLGDSALYLCASSFPTNYGYTFGSGTRLTVV.

This clonotype was recorded a few times. V and J are TRBV6-5 and TRBJ2-5; 7 nucleotides line up with TRBD1. This CDR3 region has 14 residues. Looked up from germline, CDR1 is MNHEY and CDR2 is SVGAGI. V dropped 2 bases and J dropped 3; count of bases not matched to a gene: 3. The CDR3 spells CASSYITGEETQYF. CDR3 coding DNA: TGTGCCAGCAGTTACATCACAGGGGAAGAGACCCAGTACTTC.

This clonotype was seen only a few times. The chain recombines TRBV12-5 with TRBJ2-5; no clear D gene. The CDR3 contains 15 residues. Trimming removed 0 bases at V and 1 base at J, with 9 bases between. Germline lookup yields CDR1 LGHNT and CDR2 FRNRAP. The CDR3 protein is CASGLVLLVQETQYF. The DNA of the CDR3 is TGTGCTAGTGGTTTGGTACTATTGGTCCAAGAGACCCAGTACTTC.

This clonotype was counted at least ten times. The chain combines TRBV7-6 with TRBJ2-7, with a possible D match to TRBD2 (5 bases). The CDR3 sequence is 14 residues long. V was cut by 2 bases and J by 6 bases, with 14 bases left in between. Germline-derived CDR1 and CDR2 are SGHVS and FNYEAQ. This chain's CDR3 is CASSLIGIGSEQYF. CDR3 coding DNA: TGTGCCAGCAGCTTAATAGGGATAGGGAGCGAGCAGTACTTC. Full variable domain (outside the CDR3, taken from reference TRBV7-6 and TRBJ2-7): GAGVSQSPRYKVTKRGQDVALRCDPISGHVSLYWYRQALGQGPEFLTYFNYEAQQDKSGLPNDRFSAERPEGSISTLTIQRTEQRDSAMYRCASSLIGIGSEQYFGPGTRLTVT.